The clone carrying this TCR beta chain was recorded many times. Its cognate antigen is unknown. Each CDR3 protein is one row after TCRdb ran MiXCR on the 5' RACE reads. The top ten clones hold under 4.5% of a sample with around 490,000 distinct CDR3 sequences, roughly 5.2% of them seen once. Germline-derived CDR1 and CDR2 are DFQATT and SNEGSKA (reference sequence). The CDR3 spans 16 residues. Trimming took 0 bases from V and 1 from J; bases not matched to a gene: 2. The data stem from a study of CD8 T cells in ankylosing spondylitis. Study-level points and caveats: Made up of eight highly homologous variants, a TCR beta motif appeared characteristic of ankylosing spondylitis blood.

This receptor was obtained from a male donor with ankylosing spondylitis. The sequencing input was blood, either unsorted or a sorted T cell fraction (not recorded which). The V call is TRBV20-1, the J call TRBJ2-3, with 12 bases identical to TRBD2. CDR3 in amino acids: CSARDPSGGGTDTQYF. DNA for the CDR3: TGCAGTGCTAGAGATCCTAGCGGGGGGGGCACAGATACGCAGTATTTT.